This is a list of T cell receptor beta chains from one sample in a study of blood T cell repertoires in COVID-19. Sequenced by immunoSEQ multiplex PCR; TCRdb stores in-frame clones only, minus some. This table holds about 110,000 clones, under 95% found once. Material for sequencing was peripheral blood. These receptors all come from a woman younger than 45 with acute or convalescent COVID-19. CDR3s leave out the opening cysteine and the closing phenylalanine or tryptophan. Each record gives: CDR3 protein, clone size, V gene, D gene. The D gene is left open where the match is weak. Rows give clone size only sometimes, using once, few, many, or a class for an expanded clone.

CDR3 protein: ASSFYYRGSQSGNEQF
clone size: -
V gene: TRBV27
D gene: TRBD1

CDR3 protein: ATSDPQGSAGGPADTQY
clone size: -
V gene: TRBV24-1
D gene: TRBD2

CDR3 protein: ASSVRGAHNSPLH
clone size: -
V gene: TRBV11-2
D gene: TRBD1

CDR3 protein: ASSHVTGGAYEETQY
clone size: -
V gene: TRBV4-1
D gene: TRBD1

CDR3 protein: ASSLSTGGEKLF
clone size: -
V gene: TRBV27
D gene: -

CDR3 protein: ATSRVRGTNEKLF
clone size: -
V gene: TRBV15
D gene: -

CDR3 protein: ASSSADNPFIGELF
clone size: once
V gene: TRBV11-1
D gene: -

CDR3 protein: ASSVGTTNTGELF
clone size: -
V gene: TRBV5-4
D gene: -

CDR3 protein: ASSHKGGSSSTFEQY
clone size: -
V gene: TRBV5-4
D gene: -

CDR3 protein: ASSARRDTEAF
clone size: -
V gene: TRBV11-3
D gene: -

CDR3 protein: ASSRGYGGGTYEQY
clone size: few
V gene: TRBV3-1/TRBV3-2
D gene: -

CDR3 protein: ASHRVTGELF
clone size: once
V gene: TRBV12-3/TRBV12-4
D gene: -

CDR3 protein: ASTPGAYNEQF
clone size: -
V gene: TRBV19
D gene: -

CDR3 protein: ASRGLEGAQY
clone size: -
V gene: TRBV2
D gene: -

CDR3 protein: ASSPRLDPGLAGGPKTDTQY
clone size: -
V gene: TRBV19
D gene: TRBD2

CDR3 protein: AISGGLAGRGEQY
clone size: -
V gene: TRBV10-3
D gene: TRBD2

CDR3 protein: ASSQDLRTGELF
clone size: -
V gene: TRBV4-1
D gene: -

CDR3 protein: ASSPTSGSFYEQF
clone size: -
V gene: TRBV5-1
D gene: TRBD2

CDR3 protein: ASSPHGTGAYYEQY
clone size: -
V gene: TRBV28
D gene: TRBD1

CDR3 protein: ASSVRFGGPQGANVLT
clone size: -
V gene: TRBV6-4
D gene: -